This note documents a single T cell receptor (beta chain) sequence. Germline V gives CDR1 MNHNS, CDR2 SASEGT. Trimming took 6 bases from V and 3 from J; bases not matched to a gene: 10. CDR3 length: 15 amino acids. This sample stems from a study of T cells in Graves' hyperthyroidism and ophthalmopathy. From RNA transcripts, TCR beta CDR3 regions were amplified. The HTBI primer set served for first-round RT-PCR of the TCR CDR3. MiXCR, applied by TCRdb to the multiplex PCR reads, yields one record per CDR3 protein. The sample shows about 290,000 distinct CDR3 sequences, roughly 15% of them seen only once.

Material for sequencing was blood. The J gene is TRBJ2-7, the V gene TRBV6-1, with 8 bases lining up with TRBD2. The clonotype was recovered from a woman aged 40 to 50 with Graves' hyperthyroidism. CDR3 loop: CASRAGDARNYEQYF. As DNA, the CDR3 is TGTGCCAGCAGAGCGGGAGATGCGCGGAACTACGAGCAGTACTTC.